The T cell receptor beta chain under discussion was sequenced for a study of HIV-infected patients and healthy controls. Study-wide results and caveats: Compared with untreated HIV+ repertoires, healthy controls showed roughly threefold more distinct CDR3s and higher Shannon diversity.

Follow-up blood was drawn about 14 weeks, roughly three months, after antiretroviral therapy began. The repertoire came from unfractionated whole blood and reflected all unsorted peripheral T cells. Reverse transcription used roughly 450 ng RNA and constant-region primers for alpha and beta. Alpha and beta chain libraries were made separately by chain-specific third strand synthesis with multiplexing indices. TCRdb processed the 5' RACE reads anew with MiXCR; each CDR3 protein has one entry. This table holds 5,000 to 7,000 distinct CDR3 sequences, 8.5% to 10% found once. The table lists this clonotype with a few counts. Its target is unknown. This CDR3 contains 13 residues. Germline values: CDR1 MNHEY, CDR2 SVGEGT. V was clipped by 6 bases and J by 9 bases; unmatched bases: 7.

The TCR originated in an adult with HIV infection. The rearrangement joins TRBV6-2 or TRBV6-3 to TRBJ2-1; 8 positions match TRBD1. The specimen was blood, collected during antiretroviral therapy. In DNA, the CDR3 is TGTGCCAGCAGCCCGACAGGGGAACGTGAGCAGTTCTTC. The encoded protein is CASSPTGEREQFF.